This is a list of T cell receptor beta chains from one sample in a study of a mutant IDH1 vaccine in newly diagnosed glioma. Repertoires were generated with immunoSEQ multiplex PCR, while TCRdb's copy carries only in-frame clones and drops some. The repertoire holds about 46,000 clones, with about 83% as singletons. Here the sequenced sample was PBMCs, taken from a glioma patient treated with radiotherapy, temozolomide or both. These receptors were taken from a woman aged 40 to 50 with glioma. CDR3s include the opening cysteine and the closing phenylalanine or tryptophan. D genes are given only for firm matches. Not all rows give a size; the values are once, few, many and, for expanded clones, a class.

D,V,J,size,CDR3,DNA
.,TRBV9,TRBJ2-4,.,CASSPGTSAKNIQYF,TGTGCCAGCAGCCCTGGGACGTCGGCCAAAAACATTCAGTACTTC
.,TRBV7-2,TRBJ2-5,few,CASSLAFGFQETQYF,TGTGCCAGCAGCTTAGCGTTTGGCTTCCAAGAGACCCAGTACTTC
.,TRBV5-1,TRBJ2-3,.,CASSLSGSSTDTQYF,TGCGCCAGCAGCTTGTCAGGCTCTAGCACAGATACGCAGTATTTT
.,TRBV27,TRBJ1-2,.,CASSSIPGPRTNYGYTF,TGTGCCAGCAGTTCGATTCCGGGACCGCGGACCAACTATGGCTACACCTTC
TRBD1,TRBV12-5,TRBJ1-1,.,CASGFAGQKGTEAFF,TGTGCTAGTGGTTTTGCGGGACAGAAGGGCACTGAAGCTTTCTTT
.,TRBV14,TRBJ1-2,medium-sized,CASSDTGYGYTF,TGTGCCAGCAGCGACACAGGGTACGGCTACACCTTC
.,TRBV2,TRBJ2-7,.,CASSSDSYEQYF,TGTGCCAGCAGTTCAGACAGCTACGAGCAGTACTTC
TRBD1,TRBV6-5,TRBJ1-2,.,CASSGTGGNYGYTF,TGTGCCAGCAGTGGGACAGGGGGAAACTATGGCTACACCTTC
.,TRBV30,TRBJ1-1,few,CAWSSTREAFF,TGTGCCTGGAGTTCCACCAGAGAAGCTTTCTTT
.,TRBV21-1,TRBJ1-3,.,CASSRGGLTGGKEESGNTIYF,TGTGCCAGCAGCAGGGGGGGACTGACAGGGGGCAAAGAAGAGTCTGGAAACACCATATATTTT
.,TRBV5-1,TRBJ1-2,.,CASTSGFYGYTF,TGCGCCAGCACCTCAGGGTTTTATGGCTACACCTTC
TRBD1,TRBV13,TRBJ1-1,.,CASSLGPGQAKEAFF,TGTGCCAGCAGCTTAGGGCCGGGACAGGCGAAAGAAGCTTTCTTT
.,TRBV2,TRBJ1-1,few,CASSPTQSGNTEAFF,TGTGCCAGCAGCCCCACCCAATCAGGAAACACTGAAGCTTTCTTT
.,TRBV10-1,TRBJ1-6,.,CASSEQGNSPLHF,TGCGCCAGCAGTGAGCAGGGGAATTCACCCCTCCACTTT
TRBD2,TRBV5-1,TRBJ2-3,.,CASSTSGAGTDTQYF,TGCGCCAGCAGCACAAGCGGGGCTGGCACAGATACGCAGTATTTT
.,TRBV19,TRBJ2-3,.,CASSSFSTLSTDTQYF,TGTGCCAGTAGTTCCTTTTCGACACTTAGCACAGATACGCAGTATTTT
TRBD1,TRBV15,TRBJ2-1,.,CATSPPPGTGGRNEQFF,TGTGCCACCAGCCCACCCCCCGGGACAGGGGGGAGGAATGAGCAGTTCTTC
.,TRBV5-1,TRBJ2-5,.,CASSFPGQETQYF,TGCGCCAGCAGCTTTCCAGGGCAAGAGACCCAGTACTTC
.,TRBV6-5,TRBJ2-2,.,CASCQHGAGELFF,TGTGCCAGCTGCCAGCATGGGGCCGGGGAGCTGTTTTTT
.,TRBV2,TRBJ1-6,.,CASRVFNSPLHF,TGTGCCAGCAGGGTGTTTAATTCACCCCTCCACTTT
.,TRBV7-8,TRBJ1-1,few,CASSSENTEAFF,TGTGCCAGCAGCTCGGAGAACACTGAAGCTTTCTTT
.,TRBV9,TRBJ1-4,.,CASNPGGVGKLFF,TGTGCCAGCAACCCCGGCGGGGTTGGTAAACTGTTTTTT
.,TRBV9,TRBJ2-3,.,CASSVGDTQYF,TGTGCCAGCAGCGTCGGGGATACGCAGTATTTT
TRBD1,TRBV6-5,TRBJ1-2,once,CASRPGGPLDYGYTF,TGTGCCAGCAGACCAGGGGGGCCCCTTGACTATGGCTACACCTTC
.,TRBV5-1,TRBJ1-2,.,CASSSLGSGGTVYGYTF,TGCGCCAGCAGCTCTCTGGGCTCGGGGGGCACGGTCTATGGCTACACCTTC
.,TRBV29-1,TRBJ1-2,.,CSVSSGYYGYTF,TGCAGCGTATCCTCAGGTTACTATGGCTACACCTTC
.,TRBV2,TRBJ1-2,.,CASSEFGRASGYTF,TGTGCCAGCAGTGAATTCGGCAGGGCTAGTGGCTACACCTTC
.,TRBV4-1,TRBJ2-1,.,CASSPWSNEQFF,TGCGCCAGCAGCCCCTGGAGCAATGAGCAGTTCTTC
.,TRBV13,TRBJ1-4,.,CASSRNPGTANEKLFF,TGTGCCAGCAGCAGAAACCCCGGGACGGCGAATGAAAAACTGTTTTTT
.,TRBV30,TRBJ2-7,.,CASEVGVPYEQYF,TGTGCCAGCGAGGTAGGGGTTCCCTACGAGCAGTACTTC
.,TRBV7-8,TRBJ1-1,.,CASSLVGGQDEAFF,TGTGCCAGCAGCTTAGTTGGGGGTCAGGATGAAGCTTTCTTT
.,TRBV10-1,TRBJ1-3,.,CASSELPGRTGNTIYF,TGCGCCAGCAGTGAGTTGCCGGGGAGGACTGGAAACACCATATATTTT
TRBD1,TRBV4-1,TRBJ2-3,.,CASSQEGTGDTQYF,TGCGCCAGCAGCCAAGAAGGGACAGGAGATACGCAGTATTTT
.,TRBV18,TRBJ2-2,.,CASSLNTENTGELFF,TGTGCCAGCTCACTAAATACAGAAAACACCGGGGAGCTGTTTTTT
TRBD1,TRBV7-2,TRBJ2-7,.,CASSLARGQVFYYREQYF,TGTGCCAGCAGCTTAGCGAGGGGACAGGTCTTCTATTACCGAGAGCAGTACTTC
.,TRBV11-2,TRBJ1-1,.,CASSLSWDTEAFF,TGTGCCAGCAGCTTAAGTTGGGACACTGAAGCTTTCTTT
.,TRBV14,TRBJ2-3,.,CASSQEASVYTDTQYF,TGTGCCAGCAGCCAAGAAGCTAGCGTTTACACAGATACGCAGTATTTT
.,TRBV30,TRBJ1-1,.,CACFRGMNTEAFF,TGTGCCTGTTTTAGGGGTATGAACACTGAAGCTTTCTTT
.,TRBV4-3,TRBJ1-1,.,CASSQDGGGSDTEAFF,TGCGCCAGCAGCCAAGACGGGGGGGGTTCAGACACTGAAGCTTTCTTT
.,TRBV5-6,TRBJ2-5,.,CASSGGWVKETQYF,TGTGCCAGCAGTGGGGGATGGGTTAAAGAGACCCAGTACTTC
TRBD1,TRBV5-5,TRBJ1-5,.,CASSPTRDSYQPQHF,TGTGCCAGCAGCCCCACCCGGGACAGCTATCAGCCCCAGCATTTT